Shown below are 19 T cell receptor beta chains from a single sample sequenced in a study of spatial heterogeneity in lung cancer. General study findings and limits: Counts of expanded alpha and beta TCRs within tumors tracked the tumor nonsynonymous mutation count.

Time point meaning: sample taken at primary tumor resection. Antigens for these TCRs are unknown. TCRdb reanalysed the 5' RACE reads using MiXCR and keeps one entry per CDR3 protein. The repertoire has about 27,000 distinct CDR3 sequences, approximately 6.5% of them found once; the top ten carry almost 25%. The starting material was lung tumor tissue, obtained at surgery. The receptors shown here come from a male donor with early-stage non-small cell lung cancer.

This clonotype was picked up many times. The genes are TRBV7-2 and TRBJ2-1; a weak D match, TRBD1 (5 bases). The V and J ends lost 7 bases and 9 bases respectively, with 28 bases between them. The germline CDR1 and CDR2 sequences are SGHTA and FQGNSA. The CDR3 has 17 residues. This CDR3 reads CASTQRAGRVNIGEQFF. The CDR3 DNA reads TGTGCCAGCACCCAAAGGGCCGGCAGGGTGAACATCGGTGAGCAGTTCTTC.

This clonotype was counted between two and nine times. The rearrangement links TRBV2 to TRBJ1-1; 10 bases are shared with TRBD1. Germline V gene data show CDR1 as SNHLY and CDR2 as FYNNEI. The CDR3 consists of 13 residues. J lost 7 bases, V lost 8 bases, and 7 bases had no gene match. CDR3 bases: TGTGCCAGCGCGGGACAGGGGTATAATGAAGCTTTCTTT. Its protein product is CASAGQGYNEAFF. The whole variable domain, remainder taken from reference TRBV2 and TRBJ1-1, is EPEVTQTPSHQVTQMGQEVILRCVPISNHLYFYWYRQILGQKVEFLVSFYNNEISEKSEIFDDQFSVERPDGSNFTLKIRSTKLEDSAMYFCASAGQGYNEAFFGQGTRLTVV.

This clonotype was counted at least ten times. The V call is TRBV11-2, the J call TRBJ1-2, with 7 bases that match TRBD1. Germline-derived CDR1 and CDR2 are SGHAT and FQNNGV. CDR3 length: 16 amino acids. J lost 7 bases, V lost 4 bases, and 15 bases had no gene match. The CDR3 sequence: CASSSRDARQGSGYTF. The CDR3 DNA reads as TGTGCCAGCAGCTCAAGGGACGCAAGACAGGGTTCTGGCTACACCTTC.

This clonotype was found once. The CDR3 region has the DNA TGCAGCGTGGGACACCTTAATGAAAAACTGTTTTTT. The encoded protein is CSVGHLNEKLFF. This chain joins TRBV29-1 and TRBJ1-4, with a tentative D call TRBD1 (6 bases). Germline loops: CDR1 SQVTM, CDR2 ANQGSEA. The CDR3 is 12 residues long. Trimming shortened V by 6 bases and J by 4 bases, and 9 bases separated the two germline ends. Looking up the rest from reference TRBV29-1 and TRBJ1-4 gives the full variable domain: SAVISQKPSRDICQRGTSLTIQCQVDSQVTMMFWYRQQPGQSLTLIATANQGSEATYESGFVIDKFPISRPNLTFSTLTVSNMSPEDSSIYLCSVGHLNEKLFFGSGTQLSVL.

V is TRBV4-1 and J is TRBJ1-2; D gene unclear. The CDR3 runs 15 residues. V was shortened by 1 base and J by 1 base, with 10 bases between the two germline ends. Germline CDR1 is MGHRA and CDR2 is YSYEKL. The CDR3 here is CASSQAPANNYGYTF. The CDR3 DNA follows: TGCGCCAGCAGCCAAGCCCCTGCGAATAACTATGGCTACACCTTC.

V and J are TRBV28 and TRBJ1-4; D remains unclear. Germline CDR1 is MDHEN and CDR2 is SYDVKM. This CDR3 is 17 amino acids long. Between the trimmed V and J ends, which lost 5 bases and 0 bases, there was a span of 16 bases. This CDR3 reads CASSILLPPATNEKLFF. CDR3 coding DNA: TGTGCCAGCAGTATTCTACTGCCACCCGCAACTAATGAAAAACTGTTTTTT.

A few counts support this clonotype. The rearrangement uses TRBV20-1 and TRBJ1-6; TRBD1 matches at 10 bases. Germline V gene lookup returns CDR1 DFQATT and CDR2 SNEGSKA (reference sequence). CDR3 size: 18 residues. The ends lost 6 bases at V and 7 bases at J; junction bases unmatched: 18. CDR3 region: CSAGRDRGRPLENSPLHF. Here the CDR3 DNA reads TGCAGTGCGGGTCGAGACAGGGGGCGCCCCCTGGAGAATTCACCCCTCCACTTT.

This clonotype was found many times. The chain recombines TRBV7-9 with TRBJ1-5, with D uncertain. Germline V gene data show CDR1 as SEHNR and CDR2 as FQNEAQ (reference sequence). Deletions cut 5 bases from V and 5 bases from J, with 7 bases between. The CDR3 loop spans 12 amino acids. CDR3 amino acids: CASSPWDQPQHF. In DNA, the CDR3 is TGTGCCAGCAGCCCGTGGGATCAGCCCCAGCATTTT.

This clonotype was detected many times. J is TRBJ2-2 and V is TRBV20-1, with 7 nucleotides matching TRBD1. Germline V lookup: CDR1 DFQATT, CDR2 SNEGSKA (reference sequence). The CDR3 is made up of 15 amino acids. Germline trimming cut 2 bases from V and 4 bases from J; bases unmatched to any gene: 7. CDR3: CSARMTGLGTGELFF. The CDR3 coding sequence is TGCAGTGCTAGAATGACAGGGCTGGGCACCGGGGAGCTGTTTTTT.

By frequency in the sample, this clonotype is medium-sized (0.01 to 0.1%). V gene TRBV10-3 combines with J gene TRBJ2-2; either TRBD1 or TRBD2 may supply D (6 bases each). This CDR3 region has 14 residues. V lost 4 bases, J lost 6 bases, and 12 bases lay in between. The germline CDR1 and CDR2 sequences are ENHRY and SYGVKD. CDR3 residues: CAISAGGRAGELFF. In DNA, the CDR3 is TGTGCCATCAGTGCTGGGGGGCGCGCCGGGGAGCTGTTTTTT.

This clonotype was detected ten times or more. This rearrangement joins TRBV7-2 to TRBJ1-1; D may be TRBD1 (6 bases). CDR1 and CDR2 from the germline V gene are SGHTA and FQGNSA. V was shortened by 2 bases and J by 4 bases, with 20 bases between the two germline ends. This CDR3 has 17 residues. CDR3 sequence: CASSLHRLGGGFTEAFF. The CDR3 coding sequence is TGTGCCAGCAGCTTACACCGGTTGGGCGGGGGCTTCACTGAAGCTTTCTTT.

To note about this clonotype: A read error may explain this, as a much larger clone is one base away. The CDR3 DNA is TGCACCAGCAGCCGGACAGGGATCGGGGCGAACACTGAAGCTTTCTTT. The encoded protein is CTSSRTGIGANTEAFF. This chain joins TRBV5-1 and TRBJ1-1; TRBD1 agrees at 8 bases. Germline CDR1 is SGHRS and CDR2 is YFSETQ. This CDR3 is built from 16 residues.

The CDR3: CASSPRTSGERQETQYF. Written as DNA, the CDR3 is TGTGCCAGCAGCCCTAGGACTAGCGGGGAGAGGCAAGAGACCCAGTACTTC. The gene calls are TRBV4-2 and TRBJ2-5, with 12 nucleotides matching TRBD2. This CDR3 spans 17 amino acids. Trimming cost V 4 bases and J 2 bases; bases outside gene matches: 8. The V gene's germline CDR1 is LGHNA and CDR2 YNFKEQ.

This clonotype was detected ten times or more. The chain uses TRBV4-3 and TRBJ1-2, with a tentative D call TRBD1 (5 bases). The germline gives CDR1 LGHNA, CDR2 YSLEER. V was shortened by 0 bases and J by 2 bases, with 10 bases between the two germline ends. CDR3 length: 15 residues. This CDR3 is CASSQDMGDNYGYTF. In DNA, the CDR3 is TGCGCCAGCAGCCAAGATATGGGGGACAACTATGGCTACACCTTC.

The chain couples TRBV11-2 to TRBJ1-1; D possibly corresponds to TRBD1 (6 bases). Looked up from germline, CDR1 is SGHAT and CDR2 is FQNNGV. Deletions cut 3 bases from V and 8 bases from J, with 10 bases between. The CDR3 sequence is 12 residues long. CDR3 in amino acids: CASSLADREAFF. CDR3 in DNA: TGTGCCAGCAGCTTGGCTGACAGGGAAGCTTTCTTT.

The sample holds many counts of this clonotype. This sequence joins TRBV2 and TRBJ1-2; D is possibly TRBD1 (6 bases). Trimming pared 3 bases from V and 7 bases from J, leaving 12 bases between. The germline V gene encodes CDR1 SNHLY and CDR2 FYNNEI. This CDR3 has 13 amino acids. The CDR3 sequence: CASSDRGMAGYTF. CDR3 coding DNA: TGTGCCAGCAGTGACAGGGGAATGGCTGGCTACACCTTC. Full variable domain (remainder filled in from reference TRBV2 and TRBJ1-2): EPEVTQTPSHQVTQMGQEVILRCVPISNHLYFYWYRQILGQKVEFLVSFYNNEISEKSEIFDDQFSVERPDGSNFTLKIRSTKLEDSAMYFCASSDRGMAGYTFGSGTRLTVV.

The sample holds many counts of this clonotype. The chain is built from TRBV7-6 and TRBJ2-1; 11 bases map to TRBD2. CDR3 length equals 19 residues. The junction had 15 bases not matched to a gene; V was cut back by 5 bases and J by 3 bases. Germline V gives CDR1 SGHVS, CDR2 FNYEAQ. The CDR3 bases are TGTGCCAGCAGCCCCGGAGGTAGCGGGGGGGTAGAAAACTACAATGAGCAGTTCTTC. This translates into CASSPGGSGGVENYNEQFF.

CDR3 sequence: CASSEILPGGYTF. DNA for the CDR3: TGTGCCAGCAGCGAGATCCTCCCTGGGGGCTACACCTTC. The rearrangement uses TRBV2 and TRBJ1-2; unclear D gene. V was pared by 6 bases and J by 8 bases, with 16 bases between. The CDR3 runs 13 residues. Germline loops: CDR1 SNHLY, CDR2 FYNNEI.

Notes on this clonotype: An end of the junction does not agree with germline; a read error may underlie this. V gene TRBV10-2 combines with J gene TRBJ2-1, with TRBD2 as a possible D gene (6 bases). The CDR3 extends over 15 amino acids. The germline V gene encodes CDR1 WSHSY and CDR2 SAAADI. DNA for the CDR3: TGCGTCAGCAGCCCCCGACTAGTCTCCTACAATGAGCAGTTCTTC. This encodes CVSSPRLVSYNEQFF.